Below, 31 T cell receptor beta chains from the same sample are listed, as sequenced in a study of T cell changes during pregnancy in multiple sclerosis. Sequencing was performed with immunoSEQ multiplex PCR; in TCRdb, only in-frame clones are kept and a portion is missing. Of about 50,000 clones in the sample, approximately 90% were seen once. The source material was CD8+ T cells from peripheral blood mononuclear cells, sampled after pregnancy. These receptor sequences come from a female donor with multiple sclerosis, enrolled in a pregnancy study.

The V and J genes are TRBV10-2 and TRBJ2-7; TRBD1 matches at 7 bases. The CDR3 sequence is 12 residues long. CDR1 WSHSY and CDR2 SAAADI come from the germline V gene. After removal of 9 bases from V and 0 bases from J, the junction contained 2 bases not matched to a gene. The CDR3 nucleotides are TGCGCCAGTAGGACAGGCTCCTACGAGCAGTACTTC. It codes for CASRTGSYEQYF.

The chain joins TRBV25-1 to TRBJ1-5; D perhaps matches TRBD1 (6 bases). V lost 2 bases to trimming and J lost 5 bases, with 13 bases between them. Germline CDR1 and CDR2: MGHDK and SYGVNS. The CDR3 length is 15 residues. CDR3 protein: CASSETQGTHQPQHF. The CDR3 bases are TGTGCCAGCAGTGAAACCCAGGGGACCCATCAGCCCCAGCATTTT.

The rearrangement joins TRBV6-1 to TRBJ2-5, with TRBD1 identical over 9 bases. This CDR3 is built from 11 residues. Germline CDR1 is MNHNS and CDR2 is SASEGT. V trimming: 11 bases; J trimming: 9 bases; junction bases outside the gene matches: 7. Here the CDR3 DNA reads TGTGCCGGCGGGACAGGGTATGCCCAGTACTTC. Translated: CAGGTGYAQYF.

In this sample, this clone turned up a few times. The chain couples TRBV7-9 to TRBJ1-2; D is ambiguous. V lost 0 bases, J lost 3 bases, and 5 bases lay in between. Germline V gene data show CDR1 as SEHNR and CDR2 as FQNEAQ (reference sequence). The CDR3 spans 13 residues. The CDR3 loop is CASSLAQDYGYTF. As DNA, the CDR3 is TGTGCCAGCAGCTTAGCCCAGGACTATGGCTACACCTTC.

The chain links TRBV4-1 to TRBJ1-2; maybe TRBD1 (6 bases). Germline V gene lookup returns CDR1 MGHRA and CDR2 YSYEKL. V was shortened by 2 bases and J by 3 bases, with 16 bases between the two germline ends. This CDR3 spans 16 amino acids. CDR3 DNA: TGCGCCAGCAGCCAAACCCCCACAGGGAGCGACTATGGCTACACCTTC. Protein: CASSQTPTGSDYGYTF.

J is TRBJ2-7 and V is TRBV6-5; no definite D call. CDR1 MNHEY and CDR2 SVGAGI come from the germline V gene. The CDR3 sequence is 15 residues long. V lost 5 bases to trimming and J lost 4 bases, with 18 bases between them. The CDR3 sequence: CASSPDHAPGYEQYF. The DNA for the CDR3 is TGTGCCAGCAGTCCCGACCACGCTCCGGGTTACGAGCAGTACTTC.

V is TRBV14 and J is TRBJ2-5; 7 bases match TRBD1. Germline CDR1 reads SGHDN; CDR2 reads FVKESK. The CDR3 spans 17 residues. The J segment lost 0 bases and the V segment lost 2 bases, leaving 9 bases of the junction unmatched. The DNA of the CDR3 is TGTGCCAGCAGCCAACCCCCAGGGGGAATGTACCAAGAGACCCAGTACTTC. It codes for CASSQPPGGMYQETQYF.

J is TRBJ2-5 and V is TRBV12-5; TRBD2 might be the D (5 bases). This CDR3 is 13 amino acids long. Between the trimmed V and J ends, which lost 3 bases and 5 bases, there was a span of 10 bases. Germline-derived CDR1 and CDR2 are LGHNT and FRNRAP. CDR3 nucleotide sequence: TGTGCTAGTGGTTTTTCGGGGATGGAGACCCAGTACTTC. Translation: CASGFSGMETQYF.

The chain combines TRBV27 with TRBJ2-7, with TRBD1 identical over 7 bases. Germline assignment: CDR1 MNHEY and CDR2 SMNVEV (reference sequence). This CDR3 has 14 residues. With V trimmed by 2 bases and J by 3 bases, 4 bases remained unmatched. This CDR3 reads CASSLGRGFYEQYF. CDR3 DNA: TGTGCCAGCAGTTTAGGCAGGGGGTTCTACGAGCAGTACTTC.

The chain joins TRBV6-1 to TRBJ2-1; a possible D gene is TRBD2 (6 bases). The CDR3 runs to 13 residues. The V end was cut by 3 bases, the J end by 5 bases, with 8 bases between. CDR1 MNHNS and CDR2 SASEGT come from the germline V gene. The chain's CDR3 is CASSDAGNNEQFF. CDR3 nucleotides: TGTGCCAGCAGTGACGCGGGGAACAATGAGCAGTTCTTC.

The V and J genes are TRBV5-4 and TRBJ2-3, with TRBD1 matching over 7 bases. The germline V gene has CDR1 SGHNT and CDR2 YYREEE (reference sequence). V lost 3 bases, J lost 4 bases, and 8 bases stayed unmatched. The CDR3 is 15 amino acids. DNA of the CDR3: TGTGCCAGCAGCTCAGGACAGGTTTTCCCAGATACGCAGTATTTT. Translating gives CASSSGQVFPDTQYF.

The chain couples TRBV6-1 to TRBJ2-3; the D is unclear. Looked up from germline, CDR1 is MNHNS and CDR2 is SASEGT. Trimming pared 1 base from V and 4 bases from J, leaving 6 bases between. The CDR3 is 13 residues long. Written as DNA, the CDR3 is TGTGCCAGCAGTGAAGGGAGCCCAGATACGCAGTATTTT. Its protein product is CASSEGSPDTQYF.

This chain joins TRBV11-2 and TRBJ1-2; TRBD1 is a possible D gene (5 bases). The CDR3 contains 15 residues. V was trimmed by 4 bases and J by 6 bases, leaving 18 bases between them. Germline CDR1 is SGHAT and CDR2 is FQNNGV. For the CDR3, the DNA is TGTGCCAGCAGCTACGGCCTCGGGGGAAGGGATGGCTACACCTTC. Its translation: CASSYGLGGRDGYTF.

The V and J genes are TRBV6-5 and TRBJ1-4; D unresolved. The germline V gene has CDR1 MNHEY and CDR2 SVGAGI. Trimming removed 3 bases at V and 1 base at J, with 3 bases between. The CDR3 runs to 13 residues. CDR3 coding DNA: TGTGCCAGCAGTTATATAACTAATGAAAAACTGTTTTTT. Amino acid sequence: CASSYITNEKLFF.

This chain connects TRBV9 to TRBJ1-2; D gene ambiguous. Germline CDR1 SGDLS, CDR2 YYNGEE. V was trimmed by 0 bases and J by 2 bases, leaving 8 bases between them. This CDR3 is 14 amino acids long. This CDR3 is CASSVGGGNYGYTF. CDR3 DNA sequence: TGTGCCAGCAGCGTAGGTGGAGGGAACTATGGCTACACCTTC.

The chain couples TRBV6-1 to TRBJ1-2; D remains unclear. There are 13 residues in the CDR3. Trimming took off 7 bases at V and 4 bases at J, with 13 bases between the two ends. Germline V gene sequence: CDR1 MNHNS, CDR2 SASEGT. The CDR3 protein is CASMGRFPYGYTF. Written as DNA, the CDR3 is TGTGCCAGCATGGGCAGGTTTCCCTATGGCTACACCTTC.

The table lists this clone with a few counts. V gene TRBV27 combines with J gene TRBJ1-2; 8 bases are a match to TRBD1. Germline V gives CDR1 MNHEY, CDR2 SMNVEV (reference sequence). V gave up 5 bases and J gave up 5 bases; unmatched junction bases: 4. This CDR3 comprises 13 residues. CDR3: CASSHGTGYGYTF. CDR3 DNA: TGTGCCAGCAGTCATGGGACAGGATATGGCTACACCTTC.

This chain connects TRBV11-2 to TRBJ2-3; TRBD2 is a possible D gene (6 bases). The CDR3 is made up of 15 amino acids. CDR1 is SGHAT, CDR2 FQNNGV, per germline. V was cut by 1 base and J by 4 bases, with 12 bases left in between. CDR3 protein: CASSLVGSGADTQYF. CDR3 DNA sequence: TGTGCCAGCAGCTTAGTCGGGTCGGGGGCAGATACGCAGTATTTT.

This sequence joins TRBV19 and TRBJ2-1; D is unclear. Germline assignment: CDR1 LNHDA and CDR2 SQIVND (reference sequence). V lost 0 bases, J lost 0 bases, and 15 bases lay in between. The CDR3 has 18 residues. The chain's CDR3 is CASSIDLYSSSSYNEQFF. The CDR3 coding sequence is TGTGCCAGTAGTATAGATCTCTACAGTTCAAGCTCCTACAATGAGCAGTTCTTC.

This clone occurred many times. CDR3 nucleotide sequence: TGTGCCAGTAGTGTTGGGGAGGTGGCCTACGAGCAGTACTTC. Its protein is CASSVGEVAYEQYF. This sequence joins TRBV19 and TRBJ2-7, with D maybe TRBD2 (6 bases). Germline assignment: CDR1 LNHDA and CDR2 SQIVND (reference sequence). The ends were cut back, 5 bases at V and 2 bases at J, with 13 bases in the middle. CDR3 size: 14 residues.

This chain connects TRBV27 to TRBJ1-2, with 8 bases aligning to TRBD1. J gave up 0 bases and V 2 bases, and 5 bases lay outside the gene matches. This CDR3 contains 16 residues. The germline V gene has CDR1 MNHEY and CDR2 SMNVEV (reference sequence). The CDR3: CASSLRGQVTNYGYTF. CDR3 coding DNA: TGTGCCAGCAGTTTACGGGGACAGGTTACTAACTATGGCTACACCTTC.

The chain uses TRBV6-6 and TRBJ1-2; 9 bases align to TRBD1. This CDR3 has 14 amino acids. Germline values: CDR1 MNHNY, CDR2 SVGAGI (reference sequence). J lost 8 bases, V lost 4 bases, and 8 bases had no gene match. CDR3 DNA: TGTGCCAGCAGTTCATTGGGACAGGGCGGCGGCTACACCTTC. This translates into CASSSLGQGGGYTF.

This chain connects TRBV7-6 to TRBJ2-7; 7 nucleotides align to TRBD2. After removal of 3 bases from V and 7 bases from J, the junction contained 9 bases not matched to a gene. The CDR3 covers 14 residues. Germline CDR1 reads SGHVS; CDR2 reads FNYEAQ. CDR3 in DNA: TGTGCCAGCAGCTTTGCGGGGGAGTGGGGGGAGCAGTACTTC. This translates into CASSFAGEWGEQYF. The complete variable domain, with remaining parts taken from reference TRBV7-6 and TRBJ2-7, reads GAGVSQSPRYKVTKRGQDVALRCDPISGHVSLYWYRQALGQGPEFLTYFNYEAQQDKSGLPNDRFSAERPEGSISTLTIQRTEQRDSAMYRCASSFAGEWGEQYFGPGTRLTVT.

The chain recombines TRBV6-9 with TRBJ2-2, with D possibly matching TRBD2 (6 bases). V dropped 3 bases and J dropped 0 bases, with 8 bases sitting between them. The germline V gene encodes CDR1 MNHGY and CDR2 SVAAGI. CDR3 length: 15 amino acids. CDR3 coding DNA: TGTGCCAGCAGTTACGGGGGTCCGAACACCGGGGAGCTGTTTTTT. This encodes CASSYGGPNTGELFF.

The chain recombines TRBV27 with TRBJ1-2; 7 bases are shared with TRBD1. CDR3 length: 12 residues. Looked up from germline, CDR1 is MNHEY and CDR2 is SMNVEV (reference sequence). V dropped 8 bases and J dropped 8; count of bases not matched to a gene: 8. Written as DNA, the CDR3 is TGTGCCAGCGGCGAGACAGGGTGGGGCTACACCTTC. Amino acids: CASGETGWGYTF.

CDR3 sequence (DNA): TGTGCCAGCAGTTACTTGGAGGGGAGCTCCTACAATGAGCAGTTCTTC. Translated, it gives CASSYLEGSSYNEQFF. The chain uses TRBV6-6 and TRBJ2-1, with D perhaps TRBD2 (6 bases). The CDR3 runs 16 residues. The V end was cut by 1 base, the J end by 0 bases, with 10 bases between. In germline, CDR1 is MNHNY, CDR2 SVGAGI (reference sequence).

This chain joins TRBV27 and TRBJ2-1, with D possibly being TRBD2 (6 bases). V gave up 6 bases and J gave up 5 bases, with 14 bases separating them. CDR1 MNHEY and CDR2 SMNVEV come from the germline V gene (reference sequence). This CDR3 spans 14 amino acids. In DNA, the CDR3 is TGTGCCAGCAGGGCCGGGGGATCCCACAATGAGCAGTTCTTC. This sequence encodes CASRAGGSHNEQFF.

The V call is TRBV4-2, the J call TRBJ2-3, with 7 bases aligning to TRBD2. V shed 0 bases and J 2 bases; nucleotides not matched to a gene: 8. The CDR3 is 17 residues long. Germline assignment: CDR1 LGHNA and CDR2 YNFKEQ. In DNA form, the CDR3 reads TGTGCCAGCAGCCAAGATCTCCGAAGCGGGGTCACAGATACGCAGTATTTT. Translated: CASSQDLRSGVTDTQYF.

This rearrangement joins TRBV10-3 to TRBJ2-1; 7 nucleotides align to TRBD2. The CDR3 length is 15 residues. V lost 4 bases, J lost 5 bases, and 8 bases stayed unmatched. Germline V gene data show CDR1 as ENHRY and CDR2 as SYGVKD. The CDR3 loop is CAISVQAGDHNEQFF. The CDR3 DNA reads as TGTGCCATCAGTGTTCAGGCGGGGGACCACAATGAGCAGTTCTTC.

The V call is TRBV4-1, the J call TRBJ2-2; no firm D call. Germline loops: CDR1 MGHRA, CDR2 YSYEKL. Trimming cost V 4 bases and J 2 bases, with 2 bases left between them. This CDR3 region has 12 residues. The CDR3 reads CASSPNTGELFF. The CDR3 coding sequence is TGCGCCAGCAGCCCAAACACCGGGGAGCTGTTTTTT.

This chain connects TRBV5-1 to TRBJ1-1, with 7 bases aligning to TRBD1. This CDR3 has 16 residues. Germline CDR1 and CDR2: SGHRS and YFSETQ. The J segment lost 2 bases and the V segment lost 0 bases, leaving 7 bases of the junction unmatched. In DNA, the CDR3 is TGCGCCAGCAGCTTGGCCTCGGGACAGTCAAACACTGAAGCTTTCTTT. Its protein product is CASSLASGQSNTEAFF.